The T cell receptor (beta chain) under discussion was sequenced for a study of Ad26.COV2.S vaccination and SARS-CoV-2 variants. About the research overall: Doses of Ad26.COV2.S were injected into muscle once or twice, 56 days apart. Study-wide findings and caveats: Overall T cell responses may have been underestimated by the analyses of TCR breadth and depth. Recipients of either vaccine or placebo displayed similar breadth of non-spike TCRs.

The treatment: around 19 received Ad26.COV2.S at low or high dose, single or two shots; 5 received placebo; per-sample allocation not given. On day 63 after the first injection, vaccine and placebo recipients gave samples. Adults aged 18-55 years in Boston included the donor. The assay was immunoSEQ multiplex PCR, and TCRdb's table has in-frame clones only and misses some. The sample holds 300,000 to 400,000 clones, 86% seen once. The CDR3 is made up of 15 amino acids. CDR1 and CDR2 from the germline V gene are KGHSH and LQKENI. With V trimmed by 4 bases and J by 3 bases, 8 bases remained unmatched. Note on this clone: Its antigen is still unknown.

The sequenced sample was peripheral blood, obtained in a trial of Ad26.COV2.S vaccine versus placebo. The J gene is TRBJ1-1, the V gene TRBV18; 7 bases map to TRBD1. This clonotype was obtained from a person between 18 and 60 years old who received the Ad26.COV2.S COVID-19 vaccine or a placebo. The CDR3: CASSQEQGQYTEAFF. CDR3 bases: TGTGCCAGCTCACAGGAACAGGGGCAGTACACTGAAGCTTTCTTT.